A selection of T cell receptor beta chains follows, all from one sample in a study of CD8 T cells in Susac syndrome. Each CDR3 protein gets one entry after TCRdb re-called the immunoSEQ multiplex PCR reads with MiXCR. The top ten hold roughly 0.11% of the sample, which has about 440,000 distinct CDR3 sequences, more than 80% seen once. The source material was CD8+ T cells from PBMCs. The source is a human donor with multiple sclerosis. The CDR3 runs from the conserved cysteine through the conserved F or W. Fields, in order: J gene, D gene, clone size, V gene, CDR3 DNA, CDR3 protein. D genes are given only for firm matches. Expanded clones get a size class; other rows say once, few or many, or leave the size out.

>TRBJ2-4|TRBD2|-|TRBV4-1
TGCGCCAGCAGCCCCCGACTAGCGGGAGAGATGGTCAAAAACATTCAGTACTTC
CASSPRLAGEMVKNIQYF
>TRBJ2-1|TRBD2|-|TRBV9
TGTGCCAGCAGCGTCGGGGGACTAGCGGGGCCTTACAATGAGCAGTTCTTC
CASSVGGLAGPYNEQFF
>TRBJ1-1|-|-|TRBV27
TGTGCCAGCAGTCCCCTGGGGGGCAGGAACACTGAAGCTTTCTTT
CASSPLGGRNTEAFF
>TRBJ1-1|-|-|TRBV14
TGTGCCAGCAGCCAAGGGGGGCAGTTTGAGGCTTTCTTT
CASSQGGQFEAFF
>TRBJ2-1|TRBD2|-|TRBV7-9
TGTGCCAGCAGCTTAGCGGGGCGCGGGAGGGCCTTTTGGGAGCAGTTCTTC
CASSLAGRGRAFWEQFF
>TRBJ1-6|-|once|TRBV6-1
TGTGCCAGCAGTGAATCGGGGGTCGACTCCTATAATTCACCCCTCCACTTT
CASSESGVDSYNSPLHF
>TRBJ2-5|-|-|TRBV20-1
TGCAGTGCTAAATGGTATGGTCACACAGAGATTGACCAAGAGACCCAGTACTTC
CSAKWYGHTEIDQETQYF
>TRBJ1-4|-|-|TRBV12-3/TRBV12-4
TGTGCCAGCAGTACTGTCCCCGGGGAGGGAGGGCATCAGGAAAAACTGTTTTTT
CASSTVPGEGGHQEKLFF
>TRBJ1-1|-|-|TRBV29-1
TGCAGCGTTATAGGAGGTTCTATCACTGAAGCTTTCTTT
CSVIGGSITEAFF
>TRBJ2-7|-|-|TRBV5-1
TGCGCCAGCGCTGACCTACGGTCAGACTACGAGCAGTACTTC
CASADLRSDYEQYF
>TRBJ2-3|-|-|TRBV27
TGTGCCAGCAGTATCTTTAGCACAGATACGCAGTATTTT
CASSIFSTDTQYF
>TRBJ2-3|-|-|TRBV7-9
TGTGCCAGCAGCTATAGTGGCGGGAGCACAGATACGCAGTATTTT
CASSYSGGSTDTQYF
>TRBJ1-5|TRBD1|-|TRBV2
TGTGCCAGCAGTTCGGATCAGGGGGGCAATCAGCCCCAGCATTTT
CASSSDQGGNQPQHF
>TRBJ2-1|-|-|TRBV11-2
TGTGCCAGCAGCGGGCCCGAGGGTGCCTACAATGAGCAGTTCTTC
CASSGPEGAYNEQFF
>TRBJ1-2|-|-|TRBV10-3
TGTGCCATCAGTGAGTCAGGGCAGGACCATAACTATGGCTACACCTTC
CAISESGQDHNYGYTF
>TRBJ2-1|TRBD2|-|TRBV19
TGTGCCAGTAGTCTACTAGCGGGAGCAAGCAATGAGCAGTTCTTC
CASSLLAGASNEQFF
>TRBJ1-2|-|-|TRBV20-1
TGCAGTGCTAGAGGTGACAGCGCTAACTATGGCTACACCTTC
CSARGDSANYGYTF
>TRBJ2-3|-|-|TRBV9
TGTGCCAGCAGCCCCCGCGAGGGCGAAAGCACAGATACGCAGTATTTT
CASSPREGESTDTQYF
>TRBJ2-4|-|once|TRBV6-1
TGTGCCAGCAGTCCCGGGACGGCCAAAAACATTCAGTACTTC
CASSPGTAKNIQYF
>TRBJ2-2|TRBD1|-|TRBV20-1
TGCAGTGCTAGAGATCTGGGACAGACGAACACCGGGGAGCTGTTTTTT
CSARDLGQTNTGELFF
>TRBJ2-7|-|-|TRBV4-1
TGCGCCAGCAGCCAAGGGCCTAGCACGGGTCCGGGCGAGCAGTACTTC
CASSQGPSTGPGEQYF
>TRBJ2-7|-|-|TRBV5-1
TGCGCCAGCAGACACGGGACCTCCTACGAGCAGTACTTC
CASRHGTSYEQYF
>TRBJ2-2|-|-|TRBV7-7
TGTGCTAGCAGCTTAAAGGTGTTGACCGGGGAGCTGTTTTTT
CASSLKVLTGELFF
>TRBJ1-1|TRBD1|-|TRBV2
TGTGCCAGCATTCGCGAACCGTGGACAGGGTCTGAAGCTTTCTTT
CASIREPWTGSEAFF
>TRBJ2-7|-|-|TRBV7-9
TGTGCCAGCAGCTTAGCGACGCAAGCCTACGAGCAGTACTTC
CASSLATQAYEQYF
>TRBJ2-3|-|-|TRBV24-1
TGTGCCACCAGTGGTACGGGGAAGGGAGATACGCAGTATTTT
CATSGTGKGDTQYF
>TRBJ2-1|-|few|TRBV11-2
TGTGCCAGCAGCTTAGTTGCGGGGTACAATGAGCAGTTCTTC
CASSLVAGYNEQFF
>TRBJ2-5|-|-|TRBV6-2/TRBV6-3
TGTGCCAGCAGTTACTCAGCTCGAACGGGGAGCGACCCAAGGGACCAGTACTTC
CASSYSARTGSDPRDQYF
>TRBJ2-3|-|-|TRBV30
TGTGCCTGGAGTGCCCCGACCCCAGATACGCAGTATTTT
CAWSAPTPDTQYF
>TRBJ2-5|TRBD2|-|TRBV12-3/TRBV12-4
TGTGCCAGCAGTCCCTGGGGCGGGCTAGCGGAAGAGACCCAGTACTTC
CASSPWGGLAEETQYF
>TRBJ2-2|TRBD2|-|TRBV19
TGTGCCAGTAGTCGACTAGCGGGGACCACCGGGGAGCTGTTTTTT
CASSRLAGTTGELFF
>TRBJ1-1|-|-|TRBV4-1
TGCGCCAGCAGCCCCACAGGCCGGGGTACTGAAGCTTTCTTT
CASSPTGRGTEAFF
>TRBJ1-2|-|-|TRBV2
TGTGCCAGCAGCCGCTACCCGAGACCCTATGGCTACACCTTC
CASSRYPRPYGYTF
>TRBJ2-2|TRBD2|-|TRBV30
TGTGCCTGGAGTCCCCAACTAGCGGGGGTGAACACCGGGGAGCTGTTTTTT
CAWSPQLAGVNTGELFF
>TRBJ2-4|-|-|TRBV21-1
TGTGCCAGCACCATAAGTGGGGGCATGGAGGCCAAAAACATTCAGTACTTC
CASTISGGMEAKNIQYF
>TRBJ2-5|-|-|TRBV5-4
TGTGCCAGCAGCTTGGGAGGGGCCCCGAAACAAGAGACCCAGTACTTC
CASSLGGAPKQETQYF
>TRBJ2-7|-|-|TRBV24-1
TGTGCCACCAGGGGACTCGGGATATACGAGCAGTACTTC
CATRGLGIYEQYF
>TRBJ1-2|-|-|TRBV5-6
TGTGCCAGCAGCCAGCCCGGGACGGCGAATGGCTACACCTTC
CASSQPGTANGYTF
>TRBJ1-1|-|-|TRBV27
TGTGCCAGCAGTCTCACAGTCCTTAACACTGAAGCTTTCTTT
CASSLTVLNTEAFF
>TRBJ2-7|TRBD2|-|TRBV14
TGTGCCAGCCCCCCAGCGGGGCCCTACGAGCAGTACTTC
CASPPAGPYEQYF
>TRBJ1-2|-|-|TRBV5-1
TGCGCCAGCAGCGCAGAGGGGTATTCCTATGGCTACACCTTC
CASSAEGYSYGYTF
>TRBJ2-3|TRBD2|-|TRBV29-1
TGCAGCACCACTAGCGGGCCCGCCGAGATAGATACGCAGTATTTT
CSTTSGPAEIDTQYF